Each of the 17 T cell receptor beta chains below was sequenced from the same sample in a study of blood T cell repertoires in COVID-19. Data came from immunoSEQ multiplex PCR; TCRdb stores just in-frame clones and leaves some out. The data show 90,000 to 150,000 clones, about four fifths seen once. Sequenced input: peripheral blood. Receptors were obtained from a woman older than 75 with acute or convalescent COVID-19.

The CDR3 sequence is CASSVAPGQGGGAFF. DNA for the CDR3: TGTGCCAGCAGCGTAGCTCCGGGACAGGGAGGGGGAGCTTTCTTT. This chain connects TRBV9 to TRBJ1-1; 9 nucleotides match TRBD1. There are 15 residues in the CDR3. J was trimmed by 10 bases and V by 0 bases; bases with no gene match: 10. CDR1 is SGDLS and CDR2 is YYNGEE in the germline V gene.

The V gene is TRBV11-2, the J gene TRBJ2-5, with D possibly TRBD2 on 5 matching bases. Germline V CDR1 and CDR2: SGHAT, FQNNGV. The germline V and J ends were trimmed by 5 bases and 1 base, with 8 bases remaining between them. The CDR3 runs 13 residues. For the CDR3, the DNA is TGTGCCAGCAGCCGAAGCGGCCAAGAGACCCAGTACTTC. Its translation: CASSRSGQETQYF.

The CDR3: CASSAAGKYSGNTIYF. For the CDR3, the DNA is TGTGCCAGCAGTGCGGCCGGGAAATACTCTGGAAACACCATATATTTT. The V call is TRBV28, the J call TRBJ1-3; no clear D. This CDR3 has 16 amino acids. CDR1 and CDR2 from the germline V gene are MDHEN and SYDVKM. V was trimmed by 5 bases and J by 0 bases, leaving 14 bases between them.

The chain combines TRBV7-8 with TRBJ2-3; weak D call: TRBD1 (6 bases). This CDR3 is 14 amino acids long. CDR1 and CDR2 (germline): SGHVS, FQNEAQ. V shed 5 bases and J shed 5 bases, with 14 bases lying between them. Here the CDR3 DNA reads TGTGCCAGCAGCGCAACAGGGTGGGAAGATACGCAGTATTTT. Translation: CASSATGWEDTQYF.

The chain is built from TRBV4-3 and TRBJ2-3, with 15 bases identical to TRBD2. After removal of 0 bases from V and 5 bases from J, the junction contained 3 bases not matched to a gene. The CDR3 contains 17 residues. Germline values: CDR1 LGHNA, CDR2 YSLEER. The CDR3, as DNA: TGCGCCAGCAGCCAAGAAGGGACTAGCGGGGGGTTAGATACGCAGTATTTT. Protein sequence: CASSQEGTSGGLDTQYF.

The chain joins TRBV11-2 to TRBJ2-2; TRBD2 might be the D (6 bases). The CDR3 extends over 15 amino acids. V was clipped by 1 base and J by 2 bases, with 8 bases between them. Germline CDR1 and CDR2: SGHAT and FQNNGV. CDR3 region: CASSLGGGNTGELFF. CDR3 coding DNA: TGTGCCAGCAGCTTAGGGGGAGGAAACACCGGGGAGCTGTTTTTT.

Note on this clone: The junction does not match germline at one end; this may be a read error. V is TRBV7-7 and J is TRBJ2-1, with TRBD2 matching over 9 bases. Germline values: CDR1 SSHAT, CDR2 FNYEAQ (reference sequence). The CDR3 is 16 residues long. CDR3 DNA sequence: TGTGCTAGCAGCTTAGGAGCTAGCGGGACCTACAATGAGCAGTTCTTC. Translated: CASSLGASGTYNEQFF. The full variable domain, with the rest looked up from reference TRBV7-7 and TRBJ2-1, is GAGVSQSPRYKVTKRGQDVTLRCDPISSHATLYWYQQALGQGPEFLTYFNYEAQPDKSGLPSDRFSAERPEGSISTLTIQRTEQRDSAMYRCASSLGASGTYNEQFFGPGTRLTVL.

The rearrangement uses TRBV4-2 and TRBJ1-5; 7 bases agree with TRBD1. CDR3 length: 16 residues. Looked up from germline, CDR1 is LGHNA and CDR2 is YNFKEQ. V was clipped by 0 bases and J by 9 bases; unmatched bases: 11. In DNA, the CDR3 is TGTGCCAGCAGCCAAGATCCCGGGACAGCCTTCCCGCCCCAGCATTTT. Amino acids: CASSQDPGTAFPPQHF.

The rearrangement links TRBV7-9 to TRBJ2-3, with D tentatively TRBD1 (6 bases). Trimming removed 3 bases at V and 9 bases at J, with 7 bases between. This CDR3 region has 11 residues. CDR1 and CDR2 from the germline V gene are SEHNR and FQNEAQ (reference sequence). The CDR3 coding sequence is TGTGCCAGCAGCTTGGGGACAACGCAGTATTTT. It yields the protein CASSLGTTQYF. Full variable domain (rest looked up from reference TRBV7-9 and TRBJ2-3): DTGVSQNPRHKITKRGQNVTFRCDPISEHNRLYWYRQTLGQGPEFLTYFQNEAQLEKSRLLSDRFSAERPKGSFSTLEIQRTEQGDSAMYLCASSLGTTQYFGPGTRLTVL.

The gene calls are TRBV5-1 and TRBJ1-4; D is unclear. The germline V gene encodes CDR1 SGHRS and CDR2 YFSETQ. CDR3 size: 15 residues. V was clipped by 0 bases and J by 0 bases, with 6 bases between them. The CDR3 region is CASSLGGTTNEKLFF. The CDR3 DNA reads TGCGCCAGCAGCTTGGGCGGTACAACTAATGAAAAACTGTTTTTT.

The V gene is TRBV19, the J gene TRBJ1-2; TRBD1 is a possible D gene (6 bases). Trimming took 7 bases from V and 7 from J, leaving 16 bases between them. CDR3 length: 13 amino acids. The germline gives CDR1 LNHDA, CDR2 SQIVND (reference sequence). In nucleotides, the CDR3 is TGTGCCAGTACCCACACAGGGTTTACTGGCTACACCTTC. Its protein is CASTHTGFTGYTF.

The genes are TRBV7-6 and TRBJ2-3, with 13 positions matching TRBD2. Germline V gives CDR1 SGHVS, CDR2 FNYEAQ. The ends lost 3 bases at V and 4 bases at J; junction bases unmatched: 1. The CDR3 is made up of 15 amino acids. This chain's CDR3 is CASSFGLAGADTQYF. The CDR3 region has the DNA TGTGCCAGCAGCTTTGGACTAGCGGGAGCAGATACGCAGTATTTT.

The chain joins TRBV9 to TRBJ2-3; weak D call: TRBD2 (5 bases). This CDR3 is built from 16 residues. V lost 0 bases and J lost 4, with 15 bases in between. The germline CDR1 and CDR2 sequences are SGDLS and YYNGEE. Here the CDR3 DNA reads TGTGCCAGCAGCGTAGCGGGGTCTCGAGCGCCAGATACGCAGTATTTT. Translated, it gives CASSVAGSRAPDTQYF.

The gene calls are TRBV30 and TRBJ2-3; 8 bases line up with TRBD1. Trimming at V came to 2 bases and at J to 1 base, leaving 5 bases not matched to a gene. Germline CDR1 reads GTSNPN; CDR2 reads SVGIG (reference sequence). The CDR3 contains 15 residues. In DNA, the CDR3 is TGTGCCTGGAGTCCCAGGGGGCTCGGCACAGATACGCAGTATTTT. Encoded protein: CAWSPRGLGTDTQYF.

This clone has a handful of counts. The chain has TRBV11-2 and TRBJ1-4, with 9 bases lining up with TRBD1. The J segment lost 8 bases and the V segment lost 5 bases, leaving 3 bases of the junction unmatched. The CDR3 is 13 residues long. Germline CDR1 reads SGHAT; CDR2 reads FQNNGV. As DNA, the CDR3 is TGTGCCAGCAGCCAGACAGGGGGGGAAAAACTGTTTTTT. It translates to CASSQTGGEKLFF.

The chain carries TRBV6-5 and TRBJ1-2; tentatively, D is TRBD1 (5 bases). Per the germline V gene, CDR1 is MNHEY and CDR2 is SVGAGI. The V and J ends lost 7 bases and 0 bases respectively, with 12 bases between them. This CDR3 region has 14 residues. The CDR3 spells CASTPGPTNYGYTF. For the CDR3, the DNA is TGTGCCAGCACCCCAGGGCCCACTAACTATGGCTACACCTTC.

J is TRBJ2-3 and V is TRBV19; 7 nucleotides match TRBD1. This CDR3 is 15 amino acids long. The trim removed 5 bases at V and 2 bases at J, leaving 7 bases unmatched. CDR1 and CDR2 (germline): LNHDA, SQIVND (reference sequence). CDR3 amino acids: CASSQPGQSTDTQYF. The CDR3 coding sequence is TGTGCCAGTAGTCAGCCGGGACAGTCCACAGATACGCAGTATTTT.